Listed below are T cell receptor beta chains from one sample, sequenced in a study of T cell changes during pregnancy in multiple sclerosis. Sequenced by immunoSEQ multiplex PCR; TCRdb stores in-frame clones only, minus some. The table has roughly 70,000 clones, 90% seen once. The sample was peripheral blood, taken in the third trimester of pregnancy. These receptors all come from a female donor with multiple sclerosis, enrolled in a pregnancy study. Both conserved end residues are part of each CDR3. Fields, in order: J gene, D gene, V gene, clone size, CDR3 protein, CDR3 DNA. D genes are given only for firm matches. Expanded clones are given a class, and other clones once, few, many or no size at all.

TRBJ2-6,NA,TRBV6-5,NA,CASSFLRSGANVLTF,TGTGCCAGCAGTTTCCTCAGATCTGGGGCCAACGTCCTGACTTTC
TRBJ1-6,NA,TRBV7-2,NA,CASSEDSNWSPLHF,TGTGCCAGCAGCGAAGACAGTAATTGGTCACCCCTCCACTTT
TRBJ1-3,NA,TRBV20-1,NA,CSARTGNTIYF,TGCAGTGCCCGGACAGGAAACACCATATATTTT
TRBJ2-1,NA,TRBV5-4,NA,CASSLVSESEQFF,TGTGCCAGCAGCTTGGTTTCGGAGAGTGAGCAGTTCTTC
TRBJ2-3,TRBD1,TRBV29-1,NA,CSVELSGPGQGMHTQYF,TGCAGCGTTGAGTTGAGTGGACCGGGACAGGGGATGCATACGCAGTATTTT
TRBJ2-7,NA,TRBV11-2,NA,CASSLVTNAGKYYEQYF,TGTGCCAGCAGCTTAGTTACGAACGCGGGGAAATATTACGAGCAGTACTTC
TRBJ1-1,NA,TRBV10-1,NA,CASSETADIRIMNTEAFF,TGCGCCAGCAGTGAGACCGCGGACATCCGGATCATGAACACTGAAGCTTTCTTT
TRBJ1-6,NA,TRBV6-6,NA,CASANKGGNSPLHF,TGTGCCAGCGCAAACAAAGGGGGTAATTCACCCCTCCACTTT
TRBJ2-7,TRBD2,TRBV5-1,NA,CASSPPGGFYEQYF,TGCGCCAGCAGCCCCCCGGGGGGGTTCTACGAGCAGTACTTC
TRBJ2-3,NA,TRBV7-9,NA,CASSLGQGSTDTQYF,TGTGCCAGCAGCTTAGGCCAGGGAAGCACAGATACGCAGTATTTT
TRBJ2-1,TRBD2,TRBV4-1,once,CASSQDLPSGITNEQFF,TGCGCCAGCAGCCAAGACCTCCCTAGCGGGATCACGAATGAGCAGTTCTTC
TRBJ2-3,TRBD1,TRBV2,NA,CATTGGADTQYF,TGTGCCACGACAGGGGGCGCGGATACGCAGTATTTT
TRBJ2-7,TRBD2,TRBV13,NA,CASSLRSGAYEQYF,TGTGCCAGCAGCTTAAGGAGCGGGGCCTACGAGCAGTACTTC
TRBJ2-7,TRBD2,TRBV29-1,NA,CSVRSSGGIDEQYF,TGCAGCGTTCGGTCTAGCGGGGGGATCGACGAGCAGTACTTC
TRBJ1-1,NA,TRBV7-2,NA,CASSFVTRQRTEAFF,TGTGCCAGCAGCTTTGTGACGAGACAGAGGACTGAAGCTTTCTTT
TRBJ1-1,TRBD1,TRBV5-6,few,CASSLAPGQWNTEAFF,TGTGCCAGCAGCTTGGCACCGGGACAGTGGAACACTGAAGCTTTCTTT
TRBJ2-7,NA,TRBV7-3,NA,CASSLLPGNEQYF,TGTGCCAGCAGCTTACTCCCGGGAAACGAGCAGTACTTC
TRBJ2-2,NA,TRBV30,once,CAWKSSGNTGELFF,TGTGCCTGGAAGAGTAGCGGGAACACCGGGGAGCTGTTTTTT
TRBJ1-4,NA,TRBV28,NA,CPQRDNEKLFF,TGTCCCCAACGGGATAATGAAAAACTGTTTTTT
TRBJ1-1,TRBD1,TRBV30,NA,CAWSVTGGWGTEAFF,TGTGCCTGGAGTGTCACAGGGGGCTGGGGTACTGAAGCTTTCTTT
TRBJ2-3,NA,TRBV6-1,NA,CASSDPMRFSTDTQYF,TGTGCCAGCAGTGACCCCATGAGGTTTAGCACAGATACGCAGTATTTT
TRBJ1-2,TRBD1,TRBV4-1,NA,CASSQEGRDSYGYTF,TGCGCCAGCAGCCAAGAGGGTCGGGACAGCTATGGCTACACCTTC
TRBJ1-2,NA,TRBV5-6,NA,CASSSDGRANYGYTF,TGTGCCAGCAGCTCGGACGGGAGAGCTAACTATGGCTACACCTTC
TRBJ1-1,NA,TRBV5-8,NA,CASRERTVGTEAFF,TGTGCCAGCAGGGAACGGACAGTTGGCACTGAAGCTTTCTTT
TRBJ2-6,NA,TRBV18,NA,CASSAYTGRGANVLTF,TGTGCCAGCTCAGCCTACACAGGGCGTGGGGCCAACGTCCTGACTTTC
TRBJ1-5,TRBD1,TRBV19,NA,CASSVYRGVSNQPQHF,TGTGCCAGTAGTGTATACAGGGGAGTGAGCAATCAGCCCCAGCATTTT
TRBJ2-1,NA,TRBV9,NA,CASSLGTYNEQFF,TGTGCCAGCAGCCTCGGGACTTACAATGAGCAGTTCTTC
TRBJ2-7,TRBD1,TRBV4-1,NA,CASSQEGTGAYEQYF,TGCGCCAGCAGCCAAGAGGGGACAGGGGCCTACGAGCAGTACTTC
TRBJ1-1,NA,TRBV4-3,NA,CASSQDQVRLGTVGTEAFF,TGCGCCAGCAGCCAAGATCAAGTGCGTTTGGGGACTGTGGGCACTGAAGCTTTCTTT
TRBJ2-2,NA,TRBV4-3,once,CASSQQIRGTGELFF,TGCGCCAGCAGCCAACAGATCAGGGGTACCGGGGAGCTGTTTTTT
TRBJ2-5,NA,TRBV18,NA,CASSPLGLQETQYF,TGTGCCAGCTCACCACTGGGACTTCAAGAGACCCAGTACTTC
TRBJ2-7,TRBD1,TRBV6-1,NA,CASSARGTGDYEQYF,TGTGCCAGCAGCGCCCGGGGGACAGGGGACTACGAGCAGTACTTC
TRBJ1-1,NA,TRBV2,few,CASSDRLMNTEAFF,TGTGCCAGCAGTGACAGGCTCATGAACACTGAAGCTTTCTTT
TRBJ1-4,NA,TRBV6-1,NA,CASSEVEKLFF,TGTGCCAGCAGTGAAGTAGAAAAACTGTTTTTT
TRBJ1-1,NA,TRBV11-1,NA,CASSSLPRSEAFF,TGTGCCAGCAGCTCCCTTCCGAGGTCTGAAGCTTTCTTT
TRBJ1-6,NA,TRBV19,NA,CASSIVNLEAPLHF,TGTGCCAGTAGTATAGTCAACTTGGAGGCACCCCTCCACTTT
TRBJ1-5,NA,TRBV7-8,NA,CASSLEAGDNQPQHF,TGTGCCAGCAGCTTAGAGGCAGGGGACAATCAGCCCCAGCATTTT
TRBJ1-2,NA,TRBV11-2,NA,CASSFISGPLSGYTF,TGTGCCAGCAGCTTCATTTCTGGTCCACTCTCTGGCTACACCTTC
TRBJ2-1,NA,TRBV2,once,CASSEALDQVHAFF,TGTGCCAGCAGTGAAGCGCTTGATCAGGTCCACGCGTTCTTC
TRBJ2-4,TRBD1,TRBV9,NA,CASSVEGTGNIQYF,TGTGCCAGCAGCGTAGAAGGGACAGGGAACATTCAGTACTTC
TRBJ1-2,TRBD1,TRBV18,NA,CASSPMGQGYGYTF,TGTGCCAGCTCACCAATGGGACAGGGTTATGGCTACACCTTC
TRBJ1-2,TRBD1,TRBV27,NA,CASSPGDRGIGYTF,TGTGCCAGCAGTCCCGGGGACAGGGGGATAGGCTACACCTTC
TRBJ2-7,NA,TRBV7-2,once,CASSFAQGPYEQYF,TGTGCCAGCAGCTTTGCACAGGGCCCTTACGAGCAGTACTTC
TRBJ2-3,TRBD2,TRBV5-1,NA,CASSLLAGSTDTQYF,TGCGCCAGCAGCTTACTAGCGGGGAGCACAGATACGCAGTATTTT
TRBJ2-5,TRBD2,TRBV14,NA,CASSQDSAGRETQYF,TGTGCCAGCAGCCAAGATTCAGCCGGGAGGGAGACCCAGTACTTC
TRBJ1-1,NA,TRBV7-9,NA,CASSLDRAEAFF,TGTGCCAGCAGCTTAGACAGGGCTGAAGCTTTCTTT
TRBJ1-1,NA,TRBV11-2,NA,CASSLEDDREAFF,TGTGCCAGCAGCTTGGAGGATGACAGGGAAGCTTTCTTT